This T cell receptor beta chain comes out of a study of radiotherapy plus CTLA-4 blockade in lung cancer. Whole-study context: Of all patients, more than 15% responded objectively and about 34% showed disease control.

This CDR3 spans 14 amino acids. Trimming left V 4 bases short and J 2 bases short, with 12 bases between. CDR1 and CDR2 (germline): SGHAT, FQNNGV. Assay used: immunoSEQ multiplex PCR; TCRdb lists only in-frame clones, some missing. The table shows about 60,000 clones, with approximately 67% occurring only once. The material sequenced was peripheral blood, taken from a patient treated with radiotherapy plus ipilimumab. This sequence was found in a human donor with non-small cell lung cancer whose response to radiotherapy plus ipilimumab could not be evaluated. V and J are TRBV11-2 and TRBJ2-7, with a weak D call TRBD1 (5 bases). The CDR3 here is CASSSPFRAYEQYF. The CDR3 bases are TGTGCCAGCAGCTCCCCGTTCAGGGCCTACGAGCAGTACTTC.